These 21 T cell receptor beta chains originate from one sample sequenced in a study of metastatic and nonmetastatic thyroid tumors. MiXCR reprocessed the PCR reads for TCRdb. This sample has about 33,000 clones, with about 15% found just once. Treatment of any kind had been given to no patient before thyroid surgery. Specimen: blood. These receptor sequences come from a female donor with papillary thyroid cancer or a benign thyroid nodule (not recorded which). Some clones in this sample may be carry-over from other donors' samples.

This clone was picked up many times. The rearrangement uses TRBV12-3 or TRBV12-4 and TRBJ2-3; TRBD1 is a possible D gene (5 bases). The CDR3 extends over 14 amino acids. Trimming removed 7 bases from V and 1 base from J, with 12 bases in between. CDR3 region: CASNQGFGTDTQYF. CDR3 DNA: TGTGCCAGCAACCAGGGTTTTGGCACAGATACGCAGTATTTT.

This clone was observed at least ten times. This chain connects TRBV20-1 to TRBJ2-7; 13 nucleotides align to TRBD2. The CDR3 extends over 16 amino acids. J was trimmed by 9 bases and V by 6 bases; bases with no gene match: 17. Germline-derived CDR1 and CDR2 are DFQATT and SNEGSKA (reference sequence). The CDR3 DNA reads TGCAGTGCCCCTGGACTAGCGGGAGTCGGTGGGTTGGGGCAGTACTTC. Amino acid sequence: CSAPGLAGVGGLGQYF.

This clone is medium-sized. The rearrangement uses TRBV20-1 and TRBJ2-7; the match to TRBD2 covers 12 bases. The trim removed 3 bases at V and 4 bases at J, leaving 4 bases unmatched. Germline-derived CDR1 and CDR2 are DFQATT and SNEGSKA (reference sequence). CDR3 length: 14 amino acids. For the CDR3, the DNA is TGCAGTGCTAGGGGCACTAGCGGGGGGTACGAGCAGTACTTC. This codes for CSARGTSGGYEQYF.

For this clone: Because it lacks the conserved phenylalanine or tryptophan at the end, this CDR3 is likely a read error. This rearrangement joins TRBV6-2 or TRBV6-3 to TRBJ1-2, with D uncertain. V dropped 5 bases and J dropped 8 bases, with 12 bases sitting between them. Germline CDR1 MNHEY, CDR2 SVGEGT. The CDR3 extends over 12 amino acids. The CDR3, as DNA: TGTGCCAGCAGTAACAAGGGTTTCGGCTACACCCTC. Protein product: CASSNKGFGYTL.

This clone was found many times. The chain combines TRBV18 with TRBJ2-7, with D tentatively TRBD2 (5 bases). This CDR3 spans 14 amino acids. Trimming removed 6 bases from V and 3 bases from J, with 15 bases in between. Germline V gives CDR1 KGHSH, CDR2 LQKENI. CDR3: CASSELRRDYEQYF. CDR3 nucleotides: TGTGCCAGCTCCGAACTTAGACGGGACTACGAGCAGTACTTC.

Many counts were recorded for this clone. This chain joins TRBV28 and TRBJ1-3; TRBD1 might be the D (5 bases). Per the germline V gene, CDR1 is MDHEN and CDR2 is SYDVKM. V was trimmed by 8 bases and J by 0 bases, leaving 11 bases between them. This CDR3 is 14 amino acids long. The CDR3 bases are TGTGCCAGCCGGAAGGGGTTCTCTGGAAACACCATATATTTT. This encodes CASRKGFSGNTIYF.

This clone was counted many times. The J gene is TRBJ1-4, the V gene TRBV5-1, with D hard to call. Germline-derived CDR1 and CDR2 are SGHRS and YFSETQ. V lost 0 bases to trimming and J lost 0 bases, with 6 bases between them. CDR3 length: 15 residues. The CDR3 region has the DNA TGCGCCAGCAGCTTGGGGGCTGCAACTAATGAAAAACTGTTTTTT. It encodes CASSLGAATNEKLFF.

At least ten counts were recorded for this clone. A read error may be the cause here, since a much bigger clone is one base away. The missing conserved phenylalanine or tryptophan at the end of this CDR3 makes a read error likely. The CDR3, as DNA: TGTGCCATCAGTGAGTCTAAAGGGGATAGGTATGGCTACACCCTC. Translation: CAISESKGDRYGYTL. J is TRBJ1-2 and V is TRBV10-3; tentatively, D is TRBD1 (5 bases). This CDR3 has 15 residues. Germline values: CDR1 ENHRY, CDR2 SYGVKD. V gave up 0 bases and J gave up 5 bases, with 13 bases separating them.

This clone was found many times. CDR3 sequence reads: CAWNKGGEGQPQHF. The CDR3 region has the DNA TGTGCCTGGAACAAAGGGGGCGAAGGTCAGCCCCAGCATTTT. The chain recombines TRBV30 with TRBJ1-5; 7 bases line up with TRBD1. The ends lost 4 bases at V and 6 bases at J; junction bases unmatched: 9. Germline CDR1 and CDR2: GTSNPN and SVGIG (reference sequence). The CDR3 totals 14 residues. Using reference TRBV30 and TRBJ1-5 for the parts outside the CDR3, the full variable domain is SQTIHQWPATLVQPVGSPLSLECTVEGTSNPNLYWYRQAAGRGLQLLFYSVGIGQISSEVPQNLSASRPQDRQFILSSKKLLLSDSGFYLCAWNKGGEGQPQHFGDGTRLSIL.

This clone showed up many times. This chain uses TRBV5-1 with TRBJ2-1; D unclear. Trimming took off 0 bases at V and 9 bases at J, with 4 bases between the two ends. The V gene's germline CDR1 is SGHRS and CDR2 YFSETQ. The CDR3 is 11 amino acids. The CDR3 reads CASSLDSEQFF. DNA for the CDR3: TGCGCCAGCAGCTTGGACAGTGAGCAGTTCTTC.

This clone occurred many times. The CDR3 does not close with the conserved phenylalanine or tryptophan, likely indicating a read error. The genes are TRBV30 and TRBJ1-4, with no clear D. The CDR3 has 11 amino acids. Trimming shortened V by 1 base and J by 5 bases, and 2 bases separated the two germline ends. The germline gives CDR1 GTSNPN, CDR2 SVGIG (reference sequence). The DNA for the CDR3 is TGTGCCTGGAGTGGGAATGAAAAACTGTTTCTT. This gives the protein CAWSGNEKLFL.

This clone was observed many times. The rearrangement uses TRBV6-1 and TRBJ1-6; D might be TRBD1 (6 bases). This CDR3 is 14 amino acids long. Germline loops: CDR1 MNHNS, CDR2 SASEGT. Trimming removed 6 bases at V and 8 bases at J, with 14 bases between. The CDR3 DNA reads TGTGCCAGCAGCCGAGGGGGGGTCGATTCACCCCTCCACTTT. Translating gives CASSRGGVDSPLHF.

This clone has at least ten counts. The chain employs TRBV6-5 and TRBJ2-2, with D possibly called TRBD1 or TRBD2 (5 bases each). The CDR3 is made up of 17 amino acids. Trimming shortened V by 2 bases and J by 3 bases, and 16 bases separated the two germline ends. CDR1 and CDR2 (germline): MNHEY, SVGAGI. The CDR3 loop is CASSYPTSGRDTGELFF. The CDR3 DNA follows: TGTGCCAGCAGTTACCCTACCTCGGGACGAGACACCGGGGAGCTGTTTTTT.

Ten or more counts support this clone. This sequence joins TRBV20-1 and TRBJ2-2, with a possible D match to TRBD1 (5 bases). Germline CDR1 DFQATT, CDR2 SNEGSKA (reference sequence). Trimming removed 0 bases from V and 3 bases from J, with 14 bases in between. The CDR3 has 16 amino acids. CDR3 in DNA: TGCAGTGCTAGAGATCTGGATCGCAGGGACACCGGGGAGCTGTTTTTT. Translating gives CSARDLDRRDTGELFF.

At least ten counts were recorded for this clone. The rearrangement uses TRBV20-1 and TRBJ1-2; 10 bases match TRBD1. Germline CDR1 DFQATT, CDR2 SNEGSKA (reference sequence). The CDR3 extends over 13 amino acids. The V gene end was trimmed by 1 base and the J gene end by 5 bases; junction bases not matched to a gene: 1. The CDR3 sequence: CSARGGQGYGYTF. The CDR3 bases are TGCAGTGCTAGAGGGGGACAGGGGTATGGCTACACCTTC.

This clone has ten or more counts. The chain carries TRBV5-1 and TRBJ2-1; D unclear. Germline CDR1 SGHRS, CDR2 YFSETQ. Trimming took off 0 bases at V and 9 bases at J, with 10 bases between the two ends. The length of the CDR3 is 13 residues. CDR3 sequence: CASSLVSFSEQFF. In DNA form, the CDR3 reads TGCGCCAGCAGCTTGGTATCTTTCAGTGAGCAGTTCTTC. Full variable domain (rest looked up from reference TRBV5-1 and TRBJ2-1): KAGVTQTPRYLIKTRGQQVTLSCSPISGHRSVSWYQQTPGQGLQFLFEYFSETQRNKGNFPGRFSGRQFSNSRSEMNVSTLELGDSALYLCASSLVSFSEQFFGPGTRLTVL.

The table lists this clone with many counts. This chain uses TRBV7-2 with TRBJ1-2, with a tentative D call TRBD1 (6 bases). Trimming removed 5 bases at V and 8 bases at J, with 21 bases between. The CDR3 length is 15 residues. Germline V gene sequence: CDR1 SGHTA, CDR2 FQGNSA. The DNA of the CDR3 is TGTGCCAGCAGCCTGGGCCGGGGGGCTGCCCTAGGCTACACCTTC. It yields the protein CASSLGRGAALGYTF.

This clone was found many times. In DNA, the CDR3 is TGTGCCAGCAGTTCGACCGATGCAACTAATGAAAAACTGTTTTTT. It specifies CASSSTDATNEKLFF. V and J are TRBV28 and TRBJ1-4; no clear D gene. V shed 4 bases and J shed 0 bases, with 9 bases lying between them. Germline values: CDR1 MDHEN, CDR2 SYDVKM. This CDR3 is built from 15 residues.

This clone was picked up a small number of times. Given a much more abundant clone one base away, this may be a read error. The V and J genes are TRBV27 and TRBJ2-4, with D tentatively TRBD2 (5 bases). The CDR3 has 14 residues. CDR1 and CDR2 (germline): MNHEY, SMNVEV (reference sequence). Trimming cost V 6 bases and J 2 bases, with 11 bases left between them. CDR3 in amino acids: CASSLGVSKNIQYF. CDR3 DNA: TGTGCCAGCAGCCTCGGGGTATCCAAAAACATTCAGTACTTC.

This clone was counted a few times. The CDR3 region is CASSFGTGPYEQYF. The DNA of the CDR3 is TGTGCCAGCAGTTTCGGGACAGGGCCCTACGAGCAGTACTTC. V gene TRBV27 combines with J gene TRBJ2-7; TRBD1 matches at 9 bases. CDR3 length: 14 residues. The V gene's germline CDR1 is MNHEY and CDR2 SMNVEV (reference sequence). Trimming at V came to 3 bases and at J to 2 bases, leaving 2 bases not matched to a gene.

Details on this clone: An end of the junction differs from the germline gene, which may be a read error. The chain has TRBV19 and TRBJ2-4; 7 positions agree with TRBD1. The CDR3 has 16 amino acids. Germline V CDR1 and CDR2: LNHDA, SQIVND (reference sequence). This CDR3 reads CASFRDSLQAKNIHYF. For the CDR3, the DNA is TGTGCCAGTTTTCGGGACAGCCTACAAGCCAAAAACATTCATTACTTC.